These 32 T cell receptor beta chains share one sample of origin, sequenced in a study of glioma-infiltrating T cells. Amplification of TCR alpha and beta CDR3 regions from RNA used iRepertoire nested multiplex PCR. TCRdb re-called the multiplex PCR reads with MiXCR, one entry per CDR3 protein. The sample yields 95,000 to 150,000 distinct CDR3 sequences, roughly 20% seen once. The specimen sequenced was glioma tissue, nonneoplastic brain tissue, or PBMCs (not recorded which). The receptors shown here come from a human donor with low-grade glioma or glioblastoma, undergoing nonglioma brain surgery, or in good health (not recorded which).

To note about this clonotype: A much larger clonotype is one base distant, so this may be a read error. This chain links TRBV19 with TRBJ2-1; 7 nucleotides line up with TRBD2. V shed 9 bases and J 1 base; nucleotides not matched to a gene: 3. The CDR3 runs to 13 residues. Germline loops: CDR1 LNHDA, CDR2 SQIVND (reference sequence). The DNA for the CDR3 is TGTGCCAGCGGGAGGACATCCTACAATGAGCAGTTCTTC. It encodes CASGRTSYNEQFF.

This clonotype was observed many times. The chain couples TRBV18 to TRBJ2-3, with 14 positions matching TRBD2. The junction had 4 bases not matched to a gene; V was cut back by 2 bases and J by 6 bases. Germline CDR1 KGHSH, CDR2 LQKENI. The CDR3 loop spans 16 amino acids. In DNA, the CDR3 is TGTGCCAGCTCACCAAGGGGGACTAGCGGGAGCGATACGCAGTATTTT. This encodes CASSPRGTSGSDTQYF.

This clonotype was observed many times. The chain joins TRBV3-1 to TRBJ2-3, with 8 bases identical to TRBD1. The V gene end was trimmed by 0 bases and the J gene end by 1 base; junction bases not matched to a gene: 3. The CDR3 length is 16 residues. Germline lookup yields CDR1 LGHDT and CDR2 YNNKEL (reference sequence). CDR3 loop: CASSQDRGRGTDTQYF. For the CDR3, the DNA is TGTGCCAGCAGCCAAGACAGGGGGCGCGGCACAGATACGCAGTATTTT.

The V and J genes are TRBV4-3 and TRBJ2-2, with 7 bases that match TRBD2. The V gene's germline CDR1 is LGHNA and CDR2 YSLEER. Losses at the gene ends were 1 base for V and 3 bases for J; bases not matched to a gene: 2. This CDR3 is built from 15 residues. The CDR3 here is CASSQVSGHTGELFF. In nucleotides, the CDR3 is TGCGCCAGCAGCCAAGTTAGCGGGCACACCGGGGAGCTGTTTTTT.

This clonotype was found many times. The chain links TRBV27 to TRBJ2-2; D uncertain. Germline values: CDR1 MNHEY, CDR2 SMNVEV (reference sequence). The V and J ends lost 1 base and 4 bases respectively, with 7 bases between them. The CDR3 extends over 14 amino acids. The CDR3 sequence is CASSLLSVTGELFF. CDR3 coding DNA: TGTGCCAGCAGTTTATTATCCGTCACCGGGGAGCTGTTTTTT.

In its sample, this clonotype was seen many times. The CDR3 DNA is TGTGCCAGCAGTTTAACCAGGGGACAGCCCCAGCATTTT. Encoded protein: CASSLTRGQPQHF. The chain combines TRBV12-3 or TRBV12-4 with TRBJ1-5; TRBD1 is a possible D gene (6 bases). V shed 2 bases and J shed 7 bases, with 9 bases lying between them. The CDR3 spans 13 residues.

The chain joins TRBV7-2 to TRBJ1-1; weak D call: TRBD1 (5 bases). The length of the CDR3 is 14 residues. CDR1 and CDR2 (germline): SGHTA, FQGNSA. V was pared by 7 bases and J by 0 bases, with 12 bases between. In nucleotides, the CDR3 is TGTGCCAGCAAGCCGCCCAGGGTGAACACTGAAGCTTTCTTT. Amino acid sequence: CASKPPRVNTEAFF.

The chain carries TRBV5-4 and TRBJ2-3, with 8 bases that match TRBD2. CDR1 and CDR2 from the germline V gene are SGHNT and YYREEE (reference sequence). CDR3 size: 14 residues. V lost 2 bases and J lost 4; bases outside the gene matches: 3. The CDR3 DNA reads TGTGCCAGCAGCTTCGGGAGGGCCCCAGATACGCAGTATTTT. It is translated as CASSFGRAPDTQYF. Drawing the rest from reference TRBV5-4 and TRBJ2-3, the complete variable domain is ETGVTQSPTHLIKTRGQQVTLRCSSQSGHNTVSWYQQALGQGPQFIFQYYREEENGRGNFPPRFSGLQFPNYSSELNVNALELDDSALYLCASSFGRAPDTQYFGPGTRLTVL.

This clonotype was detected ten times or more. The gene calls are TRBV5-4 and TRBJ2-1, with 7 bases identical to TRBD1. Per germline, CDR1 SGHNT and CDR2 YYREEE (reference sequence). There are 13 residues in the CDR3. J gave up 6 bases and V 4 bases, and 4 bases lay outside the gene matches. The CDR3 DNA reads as TGTGCCAGCAGCGGACAGGCTGCCAATGAGCAGTTCTTC. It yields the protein CASSGQAANEQFF.

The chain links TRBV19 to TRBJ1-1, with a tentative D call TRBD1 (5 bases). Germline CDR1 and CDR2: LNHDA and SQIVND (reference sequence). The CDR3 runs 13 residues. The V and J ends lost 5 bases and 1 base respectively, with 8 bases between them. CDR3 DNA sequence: TGTGCCAGTAGTCATGGACAGAACACTGAAGCTTTCTTT. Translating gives CASSHGQNTEAFF. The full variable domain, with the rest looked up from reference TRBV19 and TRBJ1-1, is DGGITQSPKYLFRKEGQNVTLSCEQNLNHDAMYWYRQDPGQGLRLIYYSQIVNDFQKGDIAEGYSVSREKKESFPLTVTSAQKNPTAFYLCASSHGQNTEAFFGQGTRLTVV.

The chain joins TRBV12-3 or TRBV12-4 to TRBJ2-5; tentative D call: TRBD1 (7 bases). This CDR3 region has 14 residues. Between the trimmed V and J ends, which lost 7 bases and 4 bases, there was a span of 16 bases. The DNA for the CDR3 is TGTGCCAGCACCGGACAGGTGGGGGGAGAGACCCAGTACTTC. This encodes CASTGQVGGETQYF.

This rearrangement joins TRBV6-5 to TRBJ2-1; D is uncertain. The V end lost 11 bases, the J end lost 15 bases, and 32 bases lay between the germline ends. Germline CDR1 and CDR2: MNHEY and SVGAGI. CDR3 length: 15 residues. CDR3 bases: TGTGCCCGCCGTCCCGGTGGGCCCGCCCCCGCTGCGCCGTTCTTC. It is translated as CARRPGGPAPAAPFF.

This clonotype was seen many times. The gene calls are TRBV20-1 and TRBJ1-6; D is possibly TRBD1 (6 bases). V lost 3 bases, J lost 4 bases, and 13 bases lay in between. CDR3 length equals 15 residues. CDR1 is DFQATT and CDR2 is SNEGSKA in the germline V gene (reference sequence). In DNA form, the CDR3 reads TGCAGTGCTAGCCGCGCAGGGGCATATAATTCACCCCTCCACTTT. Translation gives CSASRAGAYNSPLHF.

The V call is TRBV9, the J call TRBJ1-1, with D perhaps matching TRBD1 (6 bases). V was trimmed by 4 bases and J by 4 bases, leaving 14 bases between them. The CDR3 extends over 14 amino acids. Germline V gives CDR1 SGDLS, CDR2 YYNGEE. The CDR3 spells CASSIVGGGTEAFF. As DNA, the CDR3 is TGTGCCAGCAGCATAGTTGGAGGGGGCACTGAAGCTTTCTTT.

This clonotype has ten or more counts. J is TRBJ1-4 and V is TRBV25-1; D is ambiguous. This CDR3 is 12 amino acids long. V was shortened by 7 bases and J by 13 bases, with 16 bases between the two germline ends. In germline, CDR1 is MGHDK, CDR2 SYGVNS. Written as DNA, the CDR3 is TGTGCCAGCATTAATAGCGGTGGTCGACTGTTTTTT. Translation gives CASINSGGRLFF.

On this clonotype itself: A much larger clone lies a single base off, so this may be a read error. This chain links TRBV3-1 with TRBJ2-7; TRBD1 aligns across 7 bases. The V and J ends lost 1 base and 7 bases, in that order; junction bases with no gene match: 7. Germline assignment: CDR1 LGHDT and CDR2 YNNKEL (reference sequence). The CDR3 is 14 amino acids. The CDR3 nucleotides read TGTGCCAGCAGCCAAGGGAGACAGGGCCGAGAGCAGTACTTC. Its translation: CASSQGRQGREQYF.

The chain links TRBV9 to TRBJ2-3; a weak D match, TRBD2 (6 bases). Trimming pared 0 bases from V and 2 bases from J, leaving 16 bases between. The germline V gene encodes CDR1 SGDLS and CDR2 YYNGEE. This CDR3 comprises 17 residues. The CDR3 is CASSVAASEITTDTQYF. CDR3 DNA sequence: TGTGCCAGCAGCGTAGCGGCTAGCGAGATAACCACAGATACGCAGTATTTT.

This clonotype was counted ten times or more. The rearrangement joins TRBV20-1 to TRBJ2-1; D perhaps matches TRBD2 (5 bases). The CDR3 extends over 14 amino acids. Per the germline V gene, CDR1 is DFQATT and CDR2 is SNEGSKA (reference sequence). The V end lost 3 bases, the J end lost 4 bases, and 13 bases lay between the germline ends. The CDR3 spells CSASYRGSYNEQFF. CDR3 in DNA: TGCAGTGCTAGCTATCGGGGATCATACAATGAGCAGTTCTTC.

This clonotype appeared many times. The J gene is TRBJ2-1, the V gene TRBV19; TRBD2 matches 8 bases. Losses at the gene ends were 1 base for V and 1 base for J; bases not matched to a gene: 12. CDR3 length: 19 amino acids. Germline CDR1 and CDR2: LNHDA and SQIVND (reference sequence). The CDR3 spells CASSIAGASGRLSYNEQFF. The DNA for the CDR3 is TGTGCCAGTAGTATAGCGGGGGCTAGCGGGCGCCTTTCCTACAATGAGCAGTTCTTC.

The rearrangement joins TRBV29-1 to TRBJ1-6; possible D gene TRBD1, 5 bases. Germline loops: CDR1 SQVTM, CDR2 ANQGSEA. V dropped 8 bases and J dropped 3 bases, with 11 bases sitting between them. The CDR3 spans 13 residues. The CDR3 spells CSFQDSYNSPLHF. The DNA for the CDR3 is TGCAGCTTCCAAGACAGCTATAATTCACCCCTCCACTTT.

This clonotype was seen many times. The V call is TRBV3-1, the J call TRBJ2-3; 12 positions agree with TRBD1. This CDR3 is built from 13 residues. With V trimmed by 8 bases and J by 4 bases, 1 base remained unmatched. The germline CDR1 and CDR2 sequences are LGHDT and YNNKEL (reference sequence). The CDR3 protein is CASGTGGADTQYF. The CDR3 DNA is TGTGCCAGCGGGACAGGGGGCGCAGATACGCAGTATTTT.

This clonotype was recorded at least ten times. The CDR3 nucleotides are TGTGCCAGCAGTTACTCTCGACAGGCGAACACCGGGGAGCTGTTTTTT. Translation gives CASSYSRQANTGELFF. V gene TRBV6-6 combines with J gene TRBJ2-2, with D possibly being TRBD1 (6 bases). This CDR3 has 16 residues. V lost 0 bases and J 0 bases, leaving 8 bases between the germline ends. Looked up from germline, CDR1 is MNHNY and CDR2 is SVGAGI (reference sequence).

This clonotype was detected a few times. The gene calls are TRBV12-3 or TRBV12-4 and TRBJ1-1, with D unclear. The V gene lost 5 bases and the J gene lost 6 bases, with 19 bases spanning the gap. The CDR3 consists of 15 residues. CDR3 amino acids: CASSPRTQASAEAFF. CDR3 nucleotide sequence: TGTGCCAGCAGTCCCCGGACTCAGGCGAGTGCTGAAGCTTTCTTT.

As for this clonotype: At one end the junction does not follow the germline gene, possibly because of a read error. The DNA of the CDR3 is TGTGCCAGCAGCTTAAGCGGGAGGGCCTTACATGACCAGTTCTTC. It yields the protein CASSLSGRALHDQFF. V is TRBV7-8 and J is TRBJ2-1; TRBD2 aligns across 10 bases. This CDR3 comprises 15 residues. Germline CDR1 SGHVS, CDR2 FQNEAQ.

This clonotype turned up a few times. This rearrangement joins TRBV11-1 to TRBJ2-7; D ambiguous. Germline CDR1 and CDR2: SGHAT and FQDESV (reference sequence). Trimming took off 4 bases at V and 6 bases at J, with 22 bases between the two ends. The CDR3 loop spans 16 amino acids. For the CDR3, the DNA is TGTGCCAGCAGCTCCCAGACACGCCGGCATCAAGGCGAGCAGTACTTC. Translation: CASSSQTRRHQGEQYF.

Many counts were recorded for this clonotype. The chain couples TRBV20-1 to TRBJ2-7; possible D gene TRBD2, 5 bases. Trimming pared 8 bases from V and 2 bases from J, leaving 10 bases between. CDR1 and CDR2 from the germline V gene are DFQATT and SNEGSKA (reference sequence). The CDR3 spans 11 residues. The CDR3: CSSGAAYEQYF. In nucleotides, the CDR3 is TGCAGTTCCGGAGCGGCCTACGAGCAGTACTTC.

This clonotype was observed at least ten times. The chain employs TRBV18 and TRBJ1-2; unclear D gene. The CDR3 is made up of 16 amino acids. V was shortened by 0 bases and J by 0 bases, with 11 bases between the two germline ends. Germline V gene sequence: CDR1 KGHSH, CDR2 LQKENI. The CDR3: CASSPPGSLANYGYTF. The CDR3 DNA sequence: TGTGCCAGCTCACCACCGGGGTCTCTCGCTAACTATGGCTACACCTTC.

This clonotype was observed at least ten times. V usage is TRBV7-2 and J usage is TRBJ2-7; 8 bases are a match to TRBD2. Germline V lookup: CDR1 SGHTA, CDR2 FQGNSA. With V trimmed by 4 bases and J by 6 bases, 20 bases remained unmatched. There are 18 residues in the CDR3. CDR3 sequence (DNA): TGTGCCAGCAGCTCGCGGGCCGGGAGCGGGAGCGCTCCGGGCGAGCAGTACTTC. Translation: CASSSRAGSGSAPGEQYF.

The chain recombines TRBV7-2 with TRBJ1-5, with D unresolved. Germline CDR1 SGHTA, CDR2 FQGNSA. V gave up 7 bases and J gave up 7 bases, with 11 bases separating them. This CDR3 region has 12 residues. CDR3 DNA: TGTGCCAGCATCTTGGTAGGGCAGCCCCAGCATTTT. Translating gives CASILVGQPQHF.

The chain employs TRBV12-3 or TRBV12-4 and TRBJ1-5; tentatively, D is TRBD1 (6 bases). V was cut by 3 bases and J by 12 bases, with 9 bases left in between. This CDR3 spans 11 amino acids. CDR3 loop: CASSLGGHQHF. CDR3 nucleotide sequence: TGTGCCAGCAGTTTGGGGGGGCACCAGCATTTT.

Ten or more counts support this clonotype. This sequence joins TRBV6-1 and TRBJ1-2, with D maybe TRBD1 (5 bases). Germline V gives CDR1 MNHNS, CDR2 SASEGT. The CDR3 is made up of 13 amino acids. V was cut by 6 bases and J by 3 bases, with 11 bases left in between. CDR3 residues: CASSFQGHYGYTF. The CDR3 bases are TGTGCCAGCAGCTTCCAGGGACACTATGGCTACACCTTC.

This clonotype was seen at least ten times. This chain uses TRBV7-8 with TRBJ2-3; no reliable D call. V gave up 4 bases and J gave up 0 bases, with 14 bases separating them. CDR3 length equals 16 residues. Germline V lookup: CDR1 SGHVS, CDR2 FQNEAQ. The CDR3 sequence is CASSSRRASSTDTQYF. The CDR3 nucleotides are TGTGCCAGCAGCTCACGACGGGCCTCAAGCACAGATACGCAGTATTTT.